This TCR beta chain came from a study of yellow fever vaccine responses in identical twins. TCRdb re-called the RT-PCR reads through MiXCR, storing one row per CDR3 protein. This repertoire shows 4,000 to 6,000 distinct CDR3 sequences, over 85% found once; its top ten account for 1.9%. General observations from the study: Reports say the vaccine T cell response in twins looked partly convergent and partly personalized.

For this clonotype: No antigen is known for it.

CDR3 length equals 12 residues. CDR1 is KGHDR and CDR2 is SFDVKD in the germline V gene. Between the trimmed V and J ends, which lost 9 bases and 8 bases, there was a span of 13 bases. The rearrangement uses TRBV24-1 and TRBJ2-1; the D gene could be TRBD1 or TRBD2 (6 bases each). This clonotype originated in a young woman who received the yellow fever vaccine. Sequences were derived from T cells from blood (PBMCs), unsorted or a sorted subset (not recorded which), sampled before or after yellow fever vaccination (not recorded which). For the CDR3, the DNA is TGTGCCACCCAGGGGAGGATTCATGAGCAGTTCTTC. Protein product: CATQGRIHEQFF.